Presented here are 13 T cell receptor beta chains from one specimen sequenced in a study of T cell clonality in common variable immunodeficiency. Their specific antigens are unknown. Findings and limits, study-wide: Reportedly, TCR beta sequences from common variable immunodeficiency showed fewer deletions and N-nucleotide insertions.

Produced via immunoSEQ multiplex PCR; TCRdb's table is partial and in-frame only. The data list about 15,000 clones, none observed once; roughly 15% falls to the top ten. Sequencing used peripheral blood mononuclear cells. Source of these receptors: a human donor with common variable immunodeficiency.

Notes on this clone: The read ends 3 residues early relative to the CDR3; the germline J gene fills the gap. The chain carries TRBV20-1 and TRBJ1-2, with a weak D call TRBD1 (6 bases). Germline values: CDR1 DFQATT, CDR2 SNEGSKA (reference sequence). The V end lost 5 bases, the J end lost 4 bases, and 17 bases lay between the germline ends. CDR3 size: 14 residues. CDR3 amino acids: CSASRQGQSYGYTF. CDR3 bases read: TGCAGTGCTTCCAGGCAGGGACAAAGCTATGGC.

On this clone: Sequencing ends 3 residues short of the CDR3 end; the germline J gene provides the rest. The rearrangement links TRBV7-9 to TRBJ2-5, with D maybe TRBD2 (6 bases). V lost 3 bases to trimming and J lost 5 bases, with 10 bases between them. The CDR3 extends over 13 amino acids. Germline CDR1 is SEHNR and CDR2 is FQNEAQ (reference sequence). This CDR3 is CASSFTSWETQYF. The sequenced part of the CDR3 DNA is TGTGCCAGCAGCTTTACTAGCTGGGAGACC.

This clone has at least ten counts. The CDR3 extends 3 residues past the end of the read, so its final part is completed from the germline J gene. The chain uses TRBV5-5 and TRBJ1-6, with 9 bases lining up with TRBD1. V lost 5 bases to trimming and J lost 1 base; unmatched junction nucleotides: 1. Germline values: CDR1 SGHKS, CDR2 YYEKEE (reference sequence). There are 15 residues in the CDR3. The CDR3 DNA, read in part, is TGTGCCAGCAGACAGGGGGCGTCCTATAATTCACCC. As protein: CASRQGASYNSP. The whole CDR3 reads CASRQGASYNSPLHF.

On this clone itself: Read data end 3 residues before the CDR3 end; the end is taken from the germline J gene. This rearrangement joins TRBV19 to TRBJ1-2; a weak D match, TRBD1 (6 bases). Trimming took 7 bases from V and 3 from J, leaving 12 bases between them. The germline gives CDR1 LNHDA, CDR2 SQIVND (reference sequence). This CDR3 region has 13 residues. CDR3 protein: CASTEDSHYGYTF. The CDR3 DNA, read in part, is TGTGCCAGTACCGAGGACAGTCACTATGGC.

This clone was counted ten times or more. The sequenced part of the CDR3 DNA is TGTGCCAGCTCAGCGACTCACAGGGGAGGAGCCAACGTC. Protein: CASSATHRGGANV. Given in full, the CDR3 is CASSATHRGGANVLTF. The chain combines TRBV18 with TRBJ2-6; perhaps TRBD1 as D (7 bases). The CDR3 end lies 3 residues beyond the end of the read and is filled in from the germline J gene. Trimming shortened V by 5 bases and J by 7 bases, and 18 bases separated the two germline ends. The length of the CDR3 is 16 residues. Germline values: CDR1 KGHSH, CDR2 LQKENI.

Remarks on this clone: The read ends 3 residues before the CDR3 terminus; that terminus is restored from the germline J gene. The gene calls are TRBV19 and TRBJ1-1, with a tentative D call TRBD1 (6 bases). The V end was cut by 6 bases, the J end by 5 bases, with 13 bases between. The CDR3 is made up of 13 amino acids. Looked up from germline, CDR1 is LNHDA and CDR2 is SQIVND (reference sequence). The CDR3 bases that were read are TGTGCCAGTAGCACAGGGATTTGGACTGAA. Translating it yields CASSTGIWTE. The whole CDR3 sequence reads CASSTGIWTEAFF.

This clone was seen more than once but under ten times. The read is 3 residues too short to cover the CDR3 end, so that end is filled in from the germline J gene. V usage is TRBV19 and J usage is TRBJ2-5; the D gene is possibly TRBD1 (5 bases). V was shortened by 6 bases and J by 0 bases, with 20 bases between the two germline ends. The CDR3 loop spans 17 amino acids. Per the germline V gene, CDR1 is LNHDA and CDR2 is SQIVND (reference sequence). Partial CDR3 DNA: TGTGCCAGTAGCCGTTACAGGCCCAACGGATACCAAGAGACC. Protein: CASSRYRPNGYQET. The CDR3 in its entirety is CASSRYRPNGYQETQYF.

This clone came up a few times. Read sequence stops 3 residues before the CDR3 end, and the germline J gene provides the missing end. V and J are TRBV18 and TRBJ2-3; 9 bases agree with TRBD2. After removal of 3 bases from V and 5 bases from J, the junction contained 9 bases not matched to a gene. The CDR3 runs 16 residues. Germline CDR1 and CDR2: KGHSH and LQKENI. The CDR3 bases that were read are TGTGCCAGCTCACCGTCCCTAGCGGGGTCGGGAGATACG. It yields the protein CASSPSLAGSGDT. The CDR3 as a whole reads CASSPSLAGSGDTQYF.

In its sample, this clone was seen a few times. The read terminates 3 residues ahead of where the CDR3 ends, so the germline J gene completes it. The chain has TRBV5-3 and TRBJ1-2; possibly TRBD1 for D (5 bases). TRBV5-3 is assigned to the ORF class and has an uncertain function. V was cut by 1 base and J by 6 bases, with 16 bases left in between. The length of the CDR3 is 15 residues. CDR3 sequence reads: CARSLPQGGGDGYTF. CDR3 DNA, as far as it was read: TGTGCCAGAAGCTTGCCCCAGGGTGGCGGTGATGGC.

Ten or more counts support this clone. With the read ending 3 residues before the CDR3 end, the germline J gene is used to fill in that end. The J gene is TRBJ2-2, the V gene TRBV19; D perhaps matches TRBD1 (5 bases). V was pared by 3 bases and J by 1 base, with 6 bases between. This CDR3 spans 14 amino acids. Per the germline V gene, CDR1 is LNHDA and CDR2 is SQIVND (reference sequence). The CDR3 sequence is CASSIGQNTGELFF. The DNA read from the CDR3 is TGTGCCAGTAGTATTGGACAGAACACCGGGGAG.

A remark on this clone: The CDR3 is cut off 3 residues early in the read; its end comes from the germline J gene. This chain uses TRBV10-3 with TRBJ2-7, with D perhaps TRBD1 (5 bases). V was clipped by 7 bases and J by 3 bases, with 19 bases between them. The length of the CDR3 is 15 residues. Germline CDR1 is ENHRY and CDR2 is SYGVKD. The CDR3 protein is CAITEGAGQGYEQYF. CDR3 DNA (partial): TGTGCCATCACTGAAGGCGCCGGACAAGGCTACGAG.

To note about this clone: The read ends 3 residues before the CDR3 terminus; that terminus is restored from the germline J gene. The chain joins TRBV19 to TRBJ2-5; TRBD1 is a possible D gene (5 bases). V shed 7 bases and J shed 5 bases, with 17 bases lying between them. Germline lookup yields CDR1 LNHDA and CDR2 SQIVND (reference sequence). The CDR3 loop spans 14 amino acids. The CDR3 loop reads CASTQRAGRETQYF. CDR3 DNA, as far as it was read: TGTGCCAGTACCCAACGGGCAGGGCGGGAGACC.

With regard to this clone: From the germline J gene comes the end of the CDR3, since the read stops 3 residues before it. The chain links TRBV20-1 to TRBJ2-7, with 8 bases identical to TRBD1. This CDR3 spans 15 amino acids. V lost 6 bases, J lost 1 base, and 11 bases stayed unmatched. Germline CDR1 is DFQATT and CDR2 is SNEGSKA (reference sequence). CDR3 protein: CSARDIQGVSYEQYF. Incomplete CDR3 DNA: TGCAGTGCCCGTGACATACAGGGGGTTTCCTACGAG.